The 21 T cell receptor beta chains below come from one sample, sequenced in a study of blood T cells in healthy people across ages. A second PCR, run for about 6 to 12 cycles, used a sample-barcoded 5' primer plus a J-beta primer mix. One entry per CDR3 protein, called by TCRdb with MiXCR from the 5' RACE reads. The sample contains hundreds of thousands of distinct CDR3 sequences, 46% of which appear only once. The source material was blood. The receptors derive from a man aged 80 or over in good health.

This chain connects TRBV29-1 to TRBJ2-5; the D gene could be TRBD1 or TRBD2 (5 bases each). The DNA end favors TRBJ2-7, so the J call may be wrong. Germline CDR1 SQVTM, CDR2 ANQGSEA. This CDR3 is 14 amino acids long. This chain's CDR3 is CSVVEGPLLGEQYF. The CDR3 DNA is TGCAGCGTTGTTGAGGGACCTCTCTTAGGCGAGCAGTACTTC.

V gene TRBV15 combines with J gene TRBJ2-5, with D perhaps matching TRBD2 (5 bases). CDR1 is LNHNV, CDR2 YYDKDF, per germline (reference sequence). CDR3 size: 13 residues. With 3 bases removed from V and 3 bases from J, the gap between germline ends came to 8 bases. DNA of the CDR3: TGTGCCACCAGCAGGGAGCGGAAAGAGACCCAGTACTTC. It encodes CATSRERKETQYF.

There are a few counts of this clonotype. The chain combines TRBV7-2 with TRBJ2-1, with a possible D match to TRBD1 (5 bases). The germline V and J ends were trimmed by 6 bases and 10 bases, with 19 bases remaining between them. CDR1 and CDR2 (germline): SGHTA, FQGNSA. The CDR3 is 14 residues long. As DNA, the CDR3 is TGTGCCAGCAGGGGGTGGAACAGGCTGGGGGAGCAGTTCTTC. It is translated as CASRGWNRLGEQFF.

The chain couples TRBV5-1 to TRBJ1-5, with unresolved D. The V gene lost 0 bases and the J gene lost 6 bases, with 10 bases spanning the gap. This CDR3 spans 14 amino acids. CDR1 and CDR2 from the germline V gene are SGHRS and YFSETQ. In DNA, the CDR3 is TGCGCCAGCAGCTTGGAACAGTTCGGTCAGCCCCAGCATTTT. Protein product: CASSLEQFGQPQHF.

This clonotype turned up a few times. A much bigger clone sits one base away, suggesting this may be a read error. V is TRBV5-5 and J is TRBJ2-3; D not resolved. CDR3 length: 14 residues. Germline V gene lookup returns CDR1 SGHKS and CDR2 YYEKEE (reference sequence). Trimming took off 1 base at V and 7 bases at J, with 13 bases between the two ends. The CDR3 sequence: CASSLSQSVNTQYF. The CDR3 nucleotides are TGTGCCAGCAGCTTGAGCCAGAGCGTAAATACGCAGTATTTT.

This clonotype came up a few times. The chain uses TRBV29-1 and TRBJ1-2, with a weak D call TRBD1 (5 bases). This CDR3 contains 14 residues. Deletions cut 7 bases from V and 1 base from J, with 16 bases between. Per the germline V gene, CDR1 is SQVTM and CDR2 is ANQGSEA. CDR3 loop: CSAWGQNYNYGYTF. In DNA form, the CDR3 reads TGCAGCGCCTGGGGCCAGAACTATAACTATGGCTACACCTTC.

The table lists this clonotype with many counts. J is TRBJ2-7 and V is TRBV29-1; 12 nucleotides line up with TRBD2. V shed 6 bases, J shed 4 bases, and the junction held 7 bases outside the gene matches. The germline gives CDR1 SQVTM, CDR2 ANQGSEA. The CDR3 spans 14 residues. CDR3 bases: TGCAGCGTCATGACTAGCGGGAGTTTATACGAGCAGTACTTC. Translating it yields CSVMTSGSLYEQYF.

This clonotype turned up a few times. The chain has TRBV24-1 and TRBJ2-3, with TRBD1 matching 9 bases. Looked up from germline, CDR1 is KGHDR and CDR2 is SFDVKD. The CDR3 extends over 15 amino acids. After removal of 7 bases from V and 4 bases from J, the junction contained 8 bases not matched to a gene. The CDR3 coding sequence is TGTGCCACCAGCTCGGGACAGGGATATTCAGATACGCAGTATTTT. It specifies CATSSGQGYSDTQYF.

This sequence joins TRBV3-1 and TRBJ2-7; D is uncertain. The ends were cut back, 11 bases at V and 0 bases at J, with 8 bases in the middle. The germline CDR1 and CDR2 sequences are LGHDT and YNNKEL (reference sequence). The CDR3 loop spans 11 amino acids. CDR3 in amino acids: CAGTNSYEQYF. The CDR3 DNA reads TGTGCCGGCACCAACTCCTACGAGCAGTACTTC.

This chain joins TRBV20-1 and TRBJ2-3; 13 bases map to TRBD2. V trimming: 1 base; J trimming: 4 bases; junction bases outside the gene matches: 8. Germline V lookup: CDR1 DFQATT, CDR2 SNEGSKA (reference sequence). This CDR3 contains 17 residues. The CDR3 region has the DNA TGCAGTGCTAGAGGCCAACTAGCGGGAGGGCCCCCAGATACGCAGTATTTT. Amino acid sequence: CSARGQLAGGPPDTQYF.

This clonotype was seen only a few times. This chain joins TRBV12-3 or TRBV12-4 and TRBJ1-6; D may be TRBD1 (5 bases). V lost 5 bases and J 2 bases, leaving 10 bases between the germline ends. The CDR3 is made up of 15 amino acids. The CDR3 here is CASSPGPTYNSPLHF. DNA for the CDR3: TGTGCCAGCAGTCCAGGGCCTACCTATAATTCACCCCTCCACTTT.

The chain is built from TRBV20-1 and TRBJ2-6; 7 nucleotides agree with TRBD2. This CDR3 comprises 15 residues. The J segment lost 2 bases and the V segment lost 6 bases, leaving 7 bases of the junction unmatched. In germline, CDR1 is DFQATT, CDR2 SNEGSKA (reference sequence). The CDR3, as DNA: TGCAGTGCACTACTAGCGCACCCTGGGGCCAACGTCCTGACTTTC. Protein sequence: CSALLAHPGANVLTF.

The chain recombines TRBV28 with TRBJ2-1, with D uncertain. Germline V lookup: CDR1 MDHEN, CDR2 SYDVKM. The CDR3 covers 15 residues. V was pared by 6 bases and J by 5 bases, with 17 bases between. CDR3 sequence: CASRLSNPLNNEQFF. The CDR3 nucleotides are TGTGCCAGCAGACTGTCCAACCCTCTGAACAATGAGCAGTTCTTC. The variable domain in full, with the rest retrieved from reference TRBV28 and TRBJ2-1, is DVKVTQSSRYLVKRTGEKVFLECVQDMDHENMFWYRQDPGLGLRLIYFSYDVKMKEKGDIPEGYSVSREKKERFSLILESASTNQTSMYLCASRLSNPLNNEQFFGPGTRLTVL.

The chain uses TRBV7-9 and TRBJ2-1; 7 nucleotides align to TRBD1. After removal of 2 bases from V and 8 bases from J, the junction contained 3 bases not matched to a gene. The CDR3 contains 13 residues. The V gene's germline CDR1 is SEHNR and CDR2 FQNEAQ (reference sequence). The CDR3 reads CASSLRQGHEQFF. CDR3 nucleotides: TGTGCCAGCAGCTTAAGACAGGGCCATGAGCAGTTCTTC.

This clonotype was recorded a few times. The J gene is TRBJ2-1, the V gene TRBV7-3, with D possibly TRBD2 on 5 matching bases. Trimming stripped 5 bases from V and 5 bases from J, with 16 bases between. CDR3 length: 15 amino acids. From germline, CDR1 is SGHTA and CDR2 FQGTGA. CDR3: CASSPTGNVHNEQFF. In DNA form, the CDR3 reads TGTGCCAGCAGCCCGACCGGGAACGTCCACAATGAGCAGTTCTTC.

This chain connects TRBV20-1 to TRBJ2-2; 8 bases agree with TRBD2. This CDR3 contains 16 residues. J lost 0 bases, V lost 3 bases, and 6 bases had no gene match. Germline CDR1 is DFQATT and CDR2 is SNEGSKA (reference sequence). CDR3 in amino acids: CSARVAGRPNTGELFF. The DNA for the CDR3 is TGCAGTGCTAGGGTAGCGGGACGGCCGAACACCGGGGAGCTGTTTTTT.

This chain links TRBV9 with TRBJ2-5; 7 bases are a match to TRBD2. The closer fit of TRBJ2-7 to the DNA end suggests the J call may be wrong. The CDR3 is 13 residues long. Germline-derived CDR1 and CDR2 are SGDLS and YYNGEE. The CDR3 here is CASSYGTTYEQYF. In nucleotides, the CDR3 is TGTGCCAGCAGCTATGGGACTACCTACGAGCAGTACTTC.

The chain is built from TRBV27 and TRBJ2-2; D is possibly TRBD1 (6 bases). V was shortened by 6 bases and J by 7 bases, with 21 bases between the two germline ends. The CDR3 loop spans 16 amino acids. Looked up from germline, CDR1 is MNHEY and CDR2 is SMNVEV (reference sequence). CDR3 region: CASRKMGRGDHGELFF. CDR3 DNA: TGTGCCAGCAGAAAGATGGGCAGGGGCGACCACGGGGAGCTGTTTTTT.

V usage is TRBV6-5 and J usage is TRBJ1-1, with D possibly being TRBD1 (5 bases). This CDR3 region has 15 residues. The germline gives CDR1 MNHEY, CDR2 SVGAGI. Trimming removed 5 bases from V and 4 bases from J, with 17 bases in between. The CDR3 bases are TGTGCCAGCAGTGCGGTGCGGGACTTGAGCACTGAAGCTTTCTTT. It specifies CASSAVRDLSTEAFF.

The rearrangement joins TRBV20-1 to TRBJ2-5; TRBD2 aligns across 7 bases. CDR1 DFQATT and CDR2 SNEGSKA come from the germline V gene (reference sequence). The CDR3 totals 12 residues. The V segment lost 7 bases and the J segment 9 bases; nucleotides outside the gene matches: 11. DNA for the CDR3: TGCAGTGGACAGACTAGCCAGGTGGCCCAGTACTTC. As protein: CSGQTSQVAQYF.

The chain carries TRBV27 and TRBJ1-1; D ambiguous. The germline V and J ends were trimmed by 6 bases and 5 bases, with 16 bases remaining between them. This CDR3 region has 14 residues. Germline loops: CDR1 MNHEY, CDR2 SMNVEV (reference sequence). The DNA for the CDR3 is TGTGCCAGCAGCAACCCCGAGAGAAGGACTGAAGCTTTCTTT. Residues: CASSNPERRTEAFF.